This TCR beta chain was identified in a study of control samples from healthy donors and cancer patients. V lost 7 bases to trimming and J lost 3 bases, with 13 bases between them. CDR3 length: 13 residues. CDR1 and CDR2 (germline): SGHTA, FQGNSA. Generated by immunoSEQ multiplex PCR, the TCRdb table keeps only in-frame clones and is missing some. The sample records roughly 130,000 clones, about 92% being singletons. Sequenced sample: PBMCs. The sequence came from a man aged 50 to 60 with head and neck cancer. The V gene is TRBV7-2, the J gene TRBJ2-7; tentatively, D is TRBD1 (7 bases). The CDR3 here is CASTGGLYYEQYF. In DNA form, the CDR3 reads TGTGCCAGCACAGGGGGGCTCTACTACGAGCAGTACTTC. Full variable domain (outside the CDR3, taken from reference TRBV7-2 and TRBJ2-7): GAGVSQSPSNKVTEKGKDVELRCDPISGHTALYWYRQSLGQGLEFLIYFQGNSAPDKSGLPSDRFSAERTGGSVSTLTIQRTQQEDSAVYLCASTGGLYYEQYFGPGTRLTVT.